This T cell receptor beta chain was recovered during a study of control samples from healthy donors and cancer patients. CDR3 length: 15 residues. Germline CDR1 reads SGDLS; CDR2 reads YYNGEE. The J segment lost 6 bases and the V segment lost 0 bases, leaving 4 bases of the junction unmatched. Repertoires were generated with immunoSEQ multiplex PCR, while TCRdb's copy carries only in-frame clones and drops some. This table has roughly 80,000 clones, about 92% appearing once. The rearrangement joins TRBV9 to TRBJ1-2; the match to TRBD1 covers 11 bases. Sequenced material: blood. The sequence was obtained from a woman aged 60-75 years in good health. The CDR3 region is CASSVGTGGAHGYTF. In DNA, the CDR3 is TGTGCCAGCAGCGTAGGGACAGGGGGCGCACATGGCTACACCTTC.